Listed here is a single TCR beta chain. At least ten counts were recorded for this clonotype. Its target antigen remains unknown. No base quality information exists; no much larger clone differs at one position. The data originate from a study of T cells after yellow fever vaccination (dated by TCRdb to the late 2010s). About the investigation overall: The SMART-Seq v4 Ultra Low Input RNA kit was used to prepare libraries from fractions with low cell numbers. Blood samples were taken at several timepoints before and after primary and secondary immunization, and bulk PBMC replicates and cell subsets were isolated. To follow T-cell clones before and after both primary and booster YFV17D yellow fever vaccination, bulk TCR alpha and beta repertoires underwent longitudinal sequencing. Two healthy male donors, one aged 18 to 29 and one aged 30 to 39 years, were included in the cohort.

For CDR1 and CDR2, the germline V gene lists SGDLS and YYNGEE. Including the terminal cysteine and phenylalanine, the CDR3 comprises 15 residues. Only the CDR3 portion is preserved as DNA: 45 bases, with reading frame beginning at the first base. The germline V end is reduced by 5 bases and the J end by 0 bases; junction bases left unmatched: 7. The label giving this sample's treatment or condition can be read as: live attenuated yellow fever vaccine strain. At each blood-draw timepoint, two biological replicates of bulk PBMCs were collected. PBMCs were isolated from peripheral blood using a standard Ficoll-Paque protocol. TriZol was used to extract RNA from bulk PBMCs, CD4 and CD8 fractions, and dextramer-positive and dextramer-negative fractions. The research as a whole found: FACS-sorted repertoires could contain abundant contaminating clonotypes from the bulk population, so computational filtering was required. A small share of clonotypes occurred in both CD4 and CD8 compartments, likely arising from convergent recombination. Compared with the primary T-cell response, the secondary T-cell response was weaker but faster, peaking on day 5 rather than day 15. Most clones expanded after primary vaccination (approximately 95% of CD4 and approximately 90% of CD8) were re-detected after the booster, suggesting that broad memory maintenance occurred. Because the study included only a couple of donors, the extent to which the findings can be generalized is limited.

TCR cDNA was made using 5'RACE template switching, a step that added a universal primer site and unique molecular identifiers. Priming for cDNA synthesis came from both the TCR alpha and TCR beta constant segments. Two PCR steps were used to amplify libraries, with sample barcodes and sequencing adapters being added in the second step. Sequencing of libraries was performed on Illumina HiSeq 2500 (2x100 bp) or NovaSeq (2x150 bp). The authors' analysis ran thus. MIGEC was used to demultiplex reads and collapse the reads into UMI consensus sequences, and MiXCR was used for V(D)J alignment. Using edgeR on replicate PBMC samples, clonotypes were called vaccine-responding if FDR was below 0.01 and the log2 fold change was above 5 up to day 15. Bulk clonotypes were assigned CD4 or CD8 identity according to which sequenced CD4 or CD8 repertoire held them at higher abundance. Using fastp trimming at Q25 and MiXCR clonotype assembly, TCRdb reanalyzed the public sequencing data and kept in-frame beta chains. Rows are combined by CDR3 protein, so each entry shows the most common genes and DNA. The V and J calls were determined by TCRdb, not by the authors. For this sample the table gives 500,000 to 550,000 distinct CDR3 sequences, of which around a fifth were detected only once. The ten largest clones represent approximately 15% of the sample.

The origin of this receptor is a man younger than 35 who received the YFV17D yellow fever vaccine. The sequencing here drew on PBMCs, taken more than 20 days after the first yellow fever vaccination. The receptor chain draws on TRBV9 and TRBJ2-7; 8 bases in the middle match TRBD2. The CDR3 is CASSLSGGHSYEQYF. The nucleotide sequence is given as TGTGCCAGCAGTCTCAGCGGGGGACACTCCTACGAGCAGTACTTC.